This T cell receptor (beta chain) was sequenced for a study of T cell responses to AZD1222 COVID-19 vaccine. Study-level results: Reports say nearly half of spike-specific TCRs go after unmutated variant regions. Researchers report vaccine-associated CD4 TCRs spanning spike, with dominance at 160-218 and 743-854.

For this clone: Its target is unknown.

The data were produced by immunoSEQ multiplex PCR, yet TCRdb's version contains in-frame clones alone and is incomplete. Among under 200,000 clones listed, around 90% were seen once. The CDR3 is 15 residues long. The germline gives CDR1 MNHEY, CDR2 SVGAGI. Trimming took 7 bases from V and 5 from J, leaving 21 bases between them. This chain uses TRBV6-5 with TRBJ2-7; TRBD2 might be the D (5 bases). The source of this sequence is an adult who received the AZD1222 COVID-19 vaccine. The specimen was peripheral blood, collected 28 days after the second AZD1222 dose. The CDR3 is CASTLDLGRVNEQYF. The CDR3 coding sequence is TGTGCCAGCACCCTTGATCTGGGGAGAGTCAACGAGCAGTACTTC.